The 17 T cell receptor beta chains presented below share a single source sample, sequenced in a study of shared clonotypes between healthy human individuals. The repertoire was sequenced with immunoSEQ multiplex PCR; TCRdb's copy has only in-frame clones and lacks some. Of some 2,500,000 clones detected, approximately 90% appear once; the ten largest clones hold 0.37%. Specimen: naive CD4+ T cells from PBMCs. Regarding subset: CD45RA+ positively selected. Every receptor here comes from a man aged 18 to 30 in good health. Some clones in this sample may be carry-over from other donors' samples.

The table lists this clone with a count of one. At one boundary the junction diverges from the germline segment, which might be a read error. This sample also contains other DNA sequences that code for the same CDR3. The V call is TRBV28, the J call TRBJ1-4; a weak D match, TRBD1 (5 bases). The germline gives CDR1 MDHEN, CDR2 SYDVKM. The CDR3 runs 14 residues. The CDR3 nucleotides read TGTGCCAGCAGTTTATTGGGACCTAACGAAAAACTGTTTTTT. Its translation: CASSLLGPNEKLFF.

Turning to this clone: In the same sample, other DNA sequences code for this CDR3. The genes are TRBV5-1 and TRBJ2-3, with 7 nucleotides matching TRBD2. The length of the CDR3 is 16 residues. V lost 0 bases to trimming and J lost 2 bases; unmatched junction nucleotides: 6. CDR1 SGHRS and CDR2 YFSETQ come from the germline V gene. The CDR3 region is CASSLGLADNTDTQYF. As DNA, the CDR3 is TGCGCCAGCAGCTTGGGGCTAGCGGACAACACAGATACGCAGTATTTT.

Only a few counts were recorded for this clone. The rearrangement uses TRBV7-9 and TRBJ1-2; no definite D call. The length of the CDR3 is 14 residues. Germline CDR1 is SEHNR and CDR2 is FQNEAQ (reference sequence). Trimming took off 6 bases at V and 3 bases at J, with 14 bases between the two ends. CDR3 in amino acids: CASSPDLLDYGYTF. The CDR3 coding sequence is TGTGCCAGCAGTCCGGACTTATTAGACTATGGCTACACCTTC.

To note about this clone: At one end, the junction sequence differs from germline, possibly due to a read error. This rearrangement joins TRBV18 to TRBJ2-7; D is unclear. In germline, CDR1 is KGHSH, CDR2 LQKENI. CDR3 length equals 11 residues. CDR3 protein: CASSPSFEQYF. For the CDR3, the DNA is TGTGCCAGCTCACCGTCCTTCGAGCAGTACTTC.

This sequence joins TRBV28 and TRBJ1-4; tentative D call: TRBD1 (5 bases). Deletions cut 5 bases from V and 10 bases from J, with 20 bases between. CDR1 MDHEN and CDR2 SYDVKM come from the germline V gene. This CDR3 contains 15 residues. The CDR3 DNA is TGTGCCAGCAGTCCCCTCGGGCCGCGAACAGGAAAACTGTTTTTT. It encodes CASSPLGPRTGKLFF.

CDR3 residues: CARIQAASGRPKTQYF. The CDR3 region has the DNA TGTGCCAGAATCCAAGCGGCTAGCGGGAGGCCCAAGACCCAGTACTTC. The rearrangement links TRBV7-5 to TRBJ2-5; the table calls TRBD2, which could not be checked here. TRBV7-5 is shown as a pseudogene. This CDR3 comprises 16 residues.

The CDR3 spells CASSHGLAGAEETQYF. The CDR3 DNA follows: TGTGCCAGCAGCCACGGACTAGCGGGAGCAGAGGAGACCCAGTACTTC. The chain employs TRBV9 and TRBJ2-5; TRBD2 matches at 13 bases. J lost 5 bases, V lost 4 bases, and 8 bases had no gene match. The CDR3 runs 16 residues. The germline CDR1 and CDR2 sequences are SGDLS and YYNGEE.

There are a few counts of this clone. Other DNA sequences in this specimen translate into the identical CDR3. The chain has TRBV28 and TRBJ1-5; D gene uncertain. Looked up from germline, CDR1 is MDHEN and CDR2 is SYDVKM. V was cut by 5 bases and J by 1 base, with 3 bases left in between. The CDR3 consists of 12 residues. The CDR3 DNA sequence: TGTGCCAGCAGTCGAAGCAATCAGCCCCAGCATTTT. Amino acids: CASSRSNQPQHF. The variable domain in full, with the rest retrieved from reference TRBV28 and TRBJ1-5, is DVKVTQSSRYLVKRTGEKVFLECVQDMDHENMFWYRQDPGLGLRLIYFSYDVKMKEKGDIPEGYSVSREKKERFSLILESASTNQTSMYLCASSRSNQPQHFGDGTRLSIL.

The CDR3 here is CASRVGFGYGYTF. CDR3 sequence (DNA): TGTGCCAGCAGAGTGGGGTTCGGATATGGCTACACCTTC. J is TRBJ1-2 and V is TRBV28, with D unresolved. The length of the CDR3 is 13 residues. Trimming pared 6 bases from V and 5 bases from J, leaving 13 bases between. Germline loops: CDR1 MDHEN, CDR2 SYDVKM.

CDR3: CASSIQATGAPFEQYF. Here the CDR3 DNA reads TGTGCCAGTAGTATTCAAGCCACAGGGGCCCCCTTTGAGCAGTACTTC. The chain joins TRBV19 to TRBJ2-7; 7 nucleotides line up with TRBD1. Germline V lookup: CDR1 LNHDA, CDR2 SQIVND (reference sequence). The CDR3 loop spans 16 amino acids. The ends lost 3 bases at V and 7 bases at J; junction bases unmatched: 15. The full variable domain, in which reference TRBV19 and TRBJ2-7 provide the parts outside the CDR3, is DGGITQSPKYLFRKEGQNVTLSCEQNLNHDAMYWYRQDPGQGLRLIYYSQIVNDFQKGDIAEGYSVSREKKESFPLTVTSAQKNPTAFYLCASSIQATGAPFEQYFGPGTRLTVT.

The chain is built from TRBV11-3 and TRBJ2-7; TRBD1 matches at 12 bases. CDR1 and CDR2 from the germline V gene are SGHNT and YENEEA. This CDR3 spans 16 amino acids. The V and J ends lost 3 bases and 1 base, in that order; junction bases with no gene match: 4. CDR3 sequence reads: CASSLGQGASSYEQYF. The CDR3 nucleotides are TGTGCCAGCAGCTTGGGACAGGGGGCTTCATCCTACGAGCAGTACTTC.

V gene TRBV7-9 combines with J gene TRBJ2-7; possible D gene TRBD1, 6 bases. Trimming stripped 2 bases from V and 4 bases from J, with 18 bases between. CDR1 and CDR2 from the germline V gene are SEHNR and FQNEAQ (reference sequence). The CDR3 length is 16 residues. CDR3 nucleotide sequence: TGTGCCAGCAGCTTACCCAACTCCGGACAGCGGTACGAGCAGTACTTC. Its protein product is CASSLPNSGQRYEQYF.

The rearrangement joins TRBV5-6 to TRBJ2-1, with 9 positions matching TRBD1. The V gene end was trimmed by 5 bases and the J gene end by 8 bases; junction bases not matched to a gene: 23. Germline V lookup: CDR1 SGHDT, CDR2 YYEEEE. The CDR3 sequence is 19 residues long. DNA of the CDR3: TGTGCCAGCAGTTATACAGGGTTCAGGGGACAGGGCCGTGGCCATGAGCAGTTCTTC. It is translated as CASSYTGFRGQGRGHEQFF. Full variable domain (remainder filled in from reference TRBV5-6 and TRBJ2-1): DAGVTQSPTHLIKTRGQQVTLRCSPKSGHDTVSWYQQALGQGPQFIFQYYEEEERQRGNFPDRFSGHQFPNYSSELNVNALLLGDSALYLCASSYTGFRGQGRGHEQFFGPGTRLTVL.

The V gene is TRBV7-9, the J gene TRBJ2-7; D is possibly TRBD1 or TRBD2 (5 bases each). CDR1 and CDR2 (germline): SEHNR, FQNEAQ (reference sequence). The CDR3 length is 15 residues. V dropped 6 bases and J dropped 2 bases, with 17 bases sitting between them. This CDR3 reads CASRPDSLGAYEQYF. The CDR3 DNA reads TGTGCCAGCAGACCTGACAGCTTGGGGGCCTACGAGCAGTACTTC. Using reference TRBV7-9 and TRBJ2-7 for the parts outside the CDR3, the full variable domain is DTGVSQNPRHKITKRGQNVTFRCDPISEHNRLYWYRQTLGQGPEFLTYFQNEAQLEKSRLLSDRFSAERPKGSFSTLEIQRTEQGDSAMYLCASRPDSLGAYEQYFGPGTRLTVT.

In the case of this clone: Other DNA sequences in this sample translate to the same CDR3. This chain uses TRBV6-5 with TRBJ2-3; D not resolved. The CDR3 loop spans 14 amino acids. Trimming took 0 bases from V and 1 from J, leaving 5 bases between them. Germline values: CDR1 MNHEY, CDR2 SVGAGI. CDR3 in amino acids: CASSYSSGTDTQYF. In DNA form, the CDR3 reads TGTGCCAGCAGTTACTCGTCAGGCACAGATACGCAGTATTTT.

The genes are TRBV7-8 and TRBJ2-7; TRBD2 aligns across 11 bases. V gave up 5 bases and J gave up 2 bases; unmatched junction bases: 5. This CDR3 comprises 15 residues. CDR1 and CDR2 (germline): SGHVS, FQNEAQ. The CDR3 loop reads CASSEGTSGTYEQYF. CDR3 sequence (DNA): TGTGCCAGCAGCGAAGGGACTAGCGGAACCTACGAGCAGTACTTC.

The CDR3 nucleotides read TGTGCCACCAGCAGAGATCCCGACAGGTACTCTGGGGCCAACGTCCTGACTTTC. The encoded protein is CATSRDPDRYSGANVLTF. The J gene is TRBJ2-6, the V gene TRBV15; D possibly corresponds to TRBD1 (6 bases). Per germline, CDR1 LNHNV and CDR2 YYDKDF (reference sequence). V lost 0 bases, J lost 0 bases, and 12 bases lay in between. The CDR3 covers 18 residues.